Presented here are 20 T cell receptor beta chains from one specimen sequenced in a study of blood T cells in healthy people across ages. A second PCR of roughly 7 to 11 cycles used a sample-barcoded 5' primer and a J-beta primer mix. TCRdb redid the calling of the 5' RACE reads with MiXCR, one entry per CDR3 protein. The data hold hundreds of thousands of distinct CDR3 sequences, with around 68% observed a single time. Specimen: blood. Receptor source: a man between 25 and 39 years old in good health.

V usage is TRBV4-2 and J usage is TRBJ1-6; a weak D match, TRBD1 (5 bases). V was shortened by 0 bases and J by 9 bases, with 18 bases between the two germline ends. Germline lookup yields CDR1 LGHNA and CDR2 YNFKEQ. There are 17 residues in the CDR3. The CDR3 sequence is CASSQEAFGQSSSPLHF. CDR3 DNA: TGTGCCAGCAGCCAAGAAGCTTTCGGACAAAGTAGTTCACCCCTCCACTTT.

The DNA of the CDR3 is TGCAGCGCCAAACCCAGGGGAGACTACGAGCAGTACTTC. It is translated as CSAKPRGDYEQYF. The chain is built from TRBV29-1 and TRBJ2-7; D is possibly TRBD1 (6 bases). The V and J ends lost 7 bases and 3 bases respectively, with 16 bases between them. The length of the CDR3 is 13 residues. Germline V CDR1 and CDR2: SQVTM, ANQGSEA.

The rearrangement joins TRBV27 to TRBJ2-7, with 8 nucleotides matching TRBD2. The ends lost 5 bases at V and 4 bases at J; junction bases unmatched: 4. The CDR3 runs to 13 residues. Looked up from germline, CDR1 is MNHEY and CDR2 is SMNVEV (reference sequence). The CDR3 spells CASSAIAGYEQYF. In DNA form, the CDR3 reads TGTGCCAGCAGTGCCATAGCGGGGTACGAGCAGTACTTC.

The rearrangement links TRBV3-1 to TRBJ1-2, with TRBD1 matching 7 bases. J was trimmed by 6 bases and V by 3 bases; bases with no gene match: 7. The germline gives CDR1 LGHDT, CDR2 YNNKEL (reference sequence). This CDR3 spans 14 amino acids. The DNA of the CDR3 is TGTGCCAGCAGCCAGAGGACAGGAGGTAATGGCTACACCTTC. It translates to CASSQRTGGNGYTF.

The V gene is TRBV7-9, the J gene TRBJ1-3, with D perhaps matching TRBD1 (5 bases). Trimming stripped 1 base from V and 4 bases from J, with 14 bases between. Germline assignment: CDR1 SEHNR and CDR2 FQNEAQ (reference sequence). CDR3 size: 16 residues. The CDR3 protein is CASSLGGTAAGNTIYF. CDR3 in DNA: TGTGCCAGCAGCTTAGGCGGGACGGCCGCCGGAAACACCATATATTTT.

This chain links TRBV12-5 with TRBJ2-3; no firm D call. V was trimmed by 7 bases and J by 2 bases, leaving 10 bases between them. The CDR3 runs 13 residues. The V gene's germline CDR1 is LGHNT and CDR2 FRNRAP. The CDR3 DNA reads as TGTGCTAGTGCCCTGCAGTTCACAGATACGCAGTATTTT. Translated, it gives CASALQFTDTQYF.

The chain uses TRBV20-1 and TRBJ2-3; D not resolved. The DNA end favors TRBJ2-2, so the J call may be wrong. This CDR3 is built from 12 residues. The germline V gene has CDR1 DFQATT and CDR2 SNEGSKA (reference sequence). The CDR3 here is CSARDPRAELFF. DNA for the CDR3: TGCAGTGCTAGAGATCCTAGGGCGGAGCTGTTTTTT.

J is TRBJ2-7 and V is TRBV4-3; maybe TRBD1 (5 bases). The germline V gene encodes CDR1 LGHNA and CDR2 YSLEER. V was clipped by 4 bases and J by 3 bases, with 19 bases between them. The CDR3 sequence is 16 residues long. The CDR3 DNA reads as TGCGCCAGCAGCCTTGGGGCAGGGAAAGGTTACTACGAGCAGTACTTC. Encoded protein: CASSLGAGKGYYEQYF.

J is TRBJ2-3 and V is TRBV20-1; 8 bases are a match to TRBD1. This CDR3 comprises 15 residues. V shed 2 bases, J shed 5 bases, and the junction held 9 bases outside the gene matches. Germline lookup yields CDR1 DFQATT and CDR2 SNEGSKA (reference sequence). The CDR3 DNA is TGCAGTGCTAGAAGGACAGGGATCCCGGGAGATACGCAGTATTTT. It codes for CSARRTGIPGDTQYF.

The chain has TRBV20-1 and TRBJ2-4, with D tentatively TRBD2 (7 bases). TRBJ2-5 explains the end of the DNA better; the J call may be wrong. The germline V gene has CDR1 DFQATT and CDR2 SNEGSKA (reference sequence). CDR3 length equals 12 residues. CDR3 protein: CSAWGGRETQYF. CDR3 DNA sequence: TGCAGTGCCTGGGGGGGCCGCGAGACCCAGTACTTC.

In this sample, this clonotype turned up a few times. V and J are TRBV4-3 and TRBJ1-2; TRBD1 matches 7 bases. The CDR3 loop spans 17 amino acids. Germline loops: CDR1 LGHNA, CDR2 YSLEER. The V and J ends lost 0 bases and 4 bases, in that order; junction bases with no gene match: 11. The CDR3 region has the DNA TGCGCCAGCAGCCAAGATAACAGCCCCTACAGGGGCTATGGCTACACCTTC. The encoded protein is CASSQDNSPYRGYGYTF.

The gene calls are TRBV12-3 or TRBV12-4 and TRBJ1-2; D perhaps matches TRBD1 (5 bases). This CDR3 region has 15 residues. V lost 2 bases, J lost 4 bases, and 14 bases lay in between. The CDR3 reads CASSLSGGVTYGYTF. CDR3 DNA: TGTGCCAGCAGTTTAAGCGGAGGGGTAACCTATGGCTACACCTTC.

The CDR3 DNA reads TGCAGTGCGCGGCACTCCTACGAGCAGTACTTC. Translation gives CSARHSYEQYF. The rearrangement links TRBV20-1 to TRBJ2-7; no clear D. V was shortened by 6 bases and J by 0 bases, with 6 bases between the two germline ends. Germline values: CDR1 DFQATT, CDR2 SNEGSKA (reference sequence). There are 11 residues in the CDR3.

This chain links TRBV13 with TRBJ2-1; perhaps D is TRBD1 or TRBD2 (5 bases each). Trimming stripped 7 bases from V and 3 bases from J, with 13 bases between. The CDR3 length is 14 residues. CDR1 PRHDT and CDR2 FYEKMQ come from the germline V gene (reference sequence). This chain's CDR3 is CASNSGTFYNEQFF. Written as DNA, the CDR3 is TGTGCCAGCAACTCAGGGACCTTCTACAATGAGCAGTTCTTC.

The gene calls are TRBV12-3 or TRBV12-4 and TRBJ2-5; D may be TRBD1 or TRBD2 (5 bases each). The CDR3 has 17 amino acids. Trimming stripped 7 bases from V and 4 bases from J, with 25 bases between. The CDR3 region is CASTLRDLGPGGETQYF. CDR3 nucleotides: TGTGCCAGCACCCTTAGGGACCTGGGCCCGGGTGGAGAGACCCAGTACTTC.

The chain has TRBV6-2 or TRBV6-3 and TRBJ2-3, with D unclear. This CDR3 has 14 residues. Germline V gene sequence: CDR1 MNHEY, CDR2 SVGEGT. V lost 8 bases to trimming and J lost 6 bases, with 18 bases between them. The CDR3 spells CASSQGWMGDTQYF. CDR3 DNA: TGTGCCAGCTCCCAAGGCTGGATGGGTGATACGCAGTATTTT.

Written as DNA, the CDR3 is TGTGCCATCAGTGAGTCTCGGCTCGGGGGCTACAATGAGCAGTTCTTC. Encoded protein: CAISESRLGGYNEQFF. This sequence joins TRBV10-3 and TRBJ2-1; possible D gene TRBD2, 6 bases. The CDR3 spans 16 residues. The germline CDR1 and CDR2 sequences are ENHRY and SYGVKD. The V and J ends lost 0 bases and 3 bases respectively, with 12 bases between them.

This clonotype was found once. The CDR3 here is CSTVLDYGYTF. The CDR3 DNA sequence: TGCAGCACCGTGTTGGACTATGGCTACACCTTC. The chain links TRBV29-1 to TRBJ1-2, with D hard to call. Germline CDR1 SQVTM, CDR2 ANQGSEA. V lost 8 bases, J lost 3 bases, and 10 bases lay in between. This CDR3 contains 11 residues.

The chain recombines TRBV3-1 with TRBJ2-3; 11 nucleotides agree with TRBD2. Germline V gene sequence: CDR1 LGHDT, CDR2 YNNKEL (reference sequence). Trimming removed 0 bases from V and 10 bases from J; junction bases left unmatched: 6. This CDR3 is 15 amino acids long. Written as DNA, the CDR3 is TGTGCCAGCAGCCAAGAGGGACTAGCGGTGGCGGCGCAGTATTTT. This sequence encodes CASSQEGLAVAAQYF.

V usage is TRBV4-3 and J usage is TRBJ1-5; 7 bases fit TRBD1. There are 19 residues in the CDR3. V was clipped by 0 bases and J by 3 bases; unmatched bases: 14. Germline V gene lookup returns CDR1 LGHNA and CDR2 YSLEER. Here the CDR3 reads CASSQDRRRTGFYNQPQHF. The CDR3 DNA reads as TGCGCCAGCAGCCAAGATCGCCGAAGGACAGGTTTTTACAATCAGCCCCAGCATTTT.